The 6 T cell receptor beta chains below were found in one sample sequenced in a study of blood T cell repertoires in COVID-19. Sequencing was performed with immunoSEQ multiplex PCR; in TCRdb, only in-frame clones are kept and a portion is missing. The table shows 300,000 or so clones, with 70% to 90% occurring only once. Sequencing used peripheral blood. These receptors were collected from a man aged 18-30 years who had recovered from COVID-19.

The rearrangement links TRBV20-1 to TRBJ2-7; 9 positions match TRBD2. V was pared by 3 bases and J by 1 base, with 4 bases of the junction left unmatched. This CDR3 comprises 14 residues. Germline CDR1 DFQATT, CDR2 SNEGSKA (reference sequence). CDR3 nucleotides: TGCAGTGCTAGTGCGGGAGGGCCTTCCTACGAGCAGTACTTC. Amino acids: CSASAGGPSYEQYF.

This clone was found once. This CDR3 reads CASSPGESYEQYF. DNA of the CDR3: TGTGCCAGCAGCCCTGGGGAGTCCTACGAGCAGTACTTC. The chain recombines TRBV7-3 with TRBJ2-7; tentatively, D is TRBD2 (5 bases). Trimming removed 5 bases from V and 1 base from J, with 9 bases in between. This CDR3 region has 13 residues. Germline CDR1 is SGHTA and CDR2 is FQGTGA.

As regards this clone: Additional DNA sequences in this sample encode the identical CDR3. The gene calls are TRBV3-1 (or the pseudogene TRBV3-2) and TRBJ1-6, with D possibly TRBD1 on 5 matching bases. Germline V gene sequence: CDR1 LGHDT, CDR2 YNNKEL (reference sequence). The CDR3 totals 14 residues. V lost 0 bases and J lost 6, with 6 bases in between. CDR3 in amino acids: CASSQDRGNSPLHF. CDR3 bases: TGTGCCAGCAGCCAAGATAGGGGTAATTCACCCCTCCACTTT.

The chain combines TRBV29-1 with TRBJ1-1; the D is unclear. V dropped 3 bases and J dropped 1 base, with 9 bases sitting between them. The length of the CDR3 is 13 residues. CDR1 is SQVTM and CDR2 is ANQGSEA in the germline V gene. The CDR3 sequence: CSVDVGGNTEAFF. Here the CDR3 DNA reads TGCAGCGTTGATGTCGGCGGGAACACTGAAGCTTTCTTT.

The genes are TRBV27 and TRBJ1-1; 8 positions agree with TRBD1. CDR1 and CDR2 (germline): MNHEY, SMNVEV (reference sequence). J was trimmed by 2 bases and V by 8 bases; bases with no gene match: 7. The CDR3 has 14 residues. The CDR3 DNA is TGTGCCAGCCGTCCCACAGGGGGTAACACTGAAGCTTTCTTT. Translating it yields CASRPTGGNTEAFF.

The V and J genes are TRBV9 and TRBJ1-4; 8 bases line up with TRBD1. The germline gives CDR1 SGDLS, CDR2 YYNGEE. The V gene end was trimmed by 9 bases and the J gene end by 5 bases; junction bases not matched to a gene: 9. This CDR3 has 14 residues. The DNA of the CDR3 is TGTGCCACCGGACCGGGACAGGCCAATGAAAAACTGTTTTTT. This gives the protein CATGPGQANEKLFF. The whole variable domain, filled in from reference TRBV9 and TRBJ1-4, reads DSGVTQTPKHLITATGQRVTLRCSPRSGDLSVYWYQQSLDQGLQFLIQYYNGEERAKGNILERFSAQQFPDLHSELNLSSLELGDSALYFCATGPGQANEKLFFGSGTQLSVL.